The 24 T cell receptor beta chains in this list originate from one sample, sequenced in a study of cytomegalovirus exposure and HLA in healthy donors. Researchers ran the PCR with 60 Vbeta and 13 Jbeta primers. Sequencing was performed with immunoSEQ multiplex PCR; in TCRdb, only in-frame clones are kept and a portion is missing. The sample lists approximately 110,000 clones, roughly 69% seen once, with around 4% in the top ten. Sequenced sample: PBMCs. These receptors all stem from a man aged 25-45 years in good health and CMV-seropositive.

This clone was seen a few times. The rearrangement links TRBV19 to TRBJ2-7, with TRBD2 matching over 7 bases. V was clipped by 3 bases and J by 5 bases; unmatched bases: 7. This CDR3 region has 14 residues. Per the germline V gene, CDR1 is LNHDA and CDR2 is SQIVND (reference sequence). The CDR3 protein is CASSISGGSHEQYF. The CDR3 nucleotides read TGTGCCAGTAGTATTTCCGGGGGGTCCCACGAGCAGTACTTC.

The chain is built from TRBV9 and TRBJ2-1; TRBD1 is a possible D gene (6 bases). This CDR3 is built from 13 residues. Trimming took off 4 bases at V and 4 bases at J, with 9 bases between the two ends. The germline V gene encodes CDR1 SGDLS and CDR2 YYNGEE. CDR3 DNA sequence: TGTGCCAGCAGCTTACAGGGATACAATGAGCAGTTCTTC. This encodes CASSLQGYNEQFF.

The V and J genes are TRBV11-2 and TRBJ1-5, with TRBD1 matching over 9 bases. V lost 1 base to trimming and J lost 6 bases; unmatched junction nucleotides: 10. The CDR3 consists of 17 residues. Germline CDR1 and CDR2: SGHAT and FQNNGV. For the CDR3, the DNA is TGTGCCAGCAGCTTAGGGACAGGGGAGCTGGGTCGTCAGCCCCAGCATTTT. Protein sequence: CASSLGTGELGRQPQHF.

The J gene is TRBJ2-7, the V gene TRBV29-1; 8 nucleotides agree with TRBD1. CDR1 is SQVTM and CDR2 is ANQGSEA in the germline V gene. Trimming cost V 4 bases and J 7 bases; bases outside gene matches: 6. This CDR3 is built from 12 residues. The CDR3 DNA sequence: TGCAGCGTTGCAGGGGGCTCCCAGGAGCAGTACTTC. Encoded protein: CSVAGGSQEQYF.

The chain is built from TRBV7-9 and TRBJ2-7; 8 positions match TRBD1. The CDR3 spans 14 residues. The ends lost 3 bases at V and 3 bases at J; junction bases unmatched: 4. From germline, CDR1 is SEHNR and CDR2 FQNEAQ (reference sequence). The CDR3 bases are TGTGCCAGCAGCTTTGACAGGGGATACTACGAGCAGTACTTC. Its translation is CASSFDRGYYEQYF. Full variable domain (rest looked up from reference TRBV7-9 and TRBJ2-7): DTGVSQNPRHKITKRGQNVTFRCDPISEHNRLYWYRQTLGQGPEFLTYFQNEAQLEKSRLLSDRFSAERPKGSFSTLEIQRTEQGDSAMYLCASSFDRGYYEQYFGPGTRLTVT.

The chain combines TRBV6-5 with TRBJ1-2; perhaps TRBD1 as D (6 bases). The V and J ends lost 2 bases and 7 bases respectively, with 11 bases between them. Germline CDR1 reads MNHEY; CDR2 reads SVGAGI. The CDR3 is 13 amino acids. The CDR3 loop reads CASSYDRFGGYTF. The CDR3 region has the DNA TGTGCCAGCAGTTACGACAGGTTTGGTGGCTACACCTTC.

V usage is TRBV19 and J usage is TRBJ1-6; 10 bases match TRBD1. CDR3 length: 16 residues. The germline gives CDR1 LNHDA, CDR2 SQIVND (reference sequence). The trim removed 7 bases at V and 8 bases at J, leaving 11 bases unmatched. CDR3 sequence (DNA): TGTGCCAGTACTCTCCAAGGCGGACAGGGGGATTCACCCCTCCACTTT. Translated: CASTLQGGQGDSPLHF. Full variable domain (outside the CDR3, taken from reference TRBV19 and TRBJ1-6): DGGITQSPKYLFRKEGQNVTLSCEQNLNHDAMYWYRQDPGQGLRLIYYSQIVNDFQKGDIAEGYSVSREKKESFPLTVTSAQKNPTAFYLCASTLQGGQGDSPLHFGNGTRLTVT.

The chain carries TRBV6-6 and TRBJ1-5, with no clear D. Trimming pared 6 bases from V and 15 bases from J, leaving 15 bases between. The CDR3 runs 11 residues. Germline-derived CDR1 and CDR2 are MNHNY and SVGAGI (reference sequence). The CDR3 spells CASSHWRDSHF. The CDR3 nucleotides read TGTGCCAGCAGCCACTGGAGGGATTCGCATTTT.

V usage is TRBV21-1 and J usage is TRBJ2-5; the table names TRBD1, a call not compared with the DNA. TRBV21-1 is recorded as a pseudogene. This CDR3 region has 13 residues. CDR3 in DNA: TGTGCCAGCAGCAAAGCTTCGAGGGGGAGAGGGTACTTC. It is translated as CASSKASRGRGYF.

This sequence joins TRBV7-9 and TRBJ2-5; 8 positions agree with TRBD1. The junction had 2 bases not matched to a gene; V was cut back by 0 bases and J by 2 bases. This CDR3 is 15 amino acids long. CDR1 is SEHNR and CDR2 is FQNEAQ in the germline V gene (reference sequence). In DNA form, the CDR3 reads TGTGCCAGCAGCTTAGCGACAGGGGCTCAAGAGACCCAGTACTTC. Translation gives CASSLATGAQETQYF.

CDR3 region: CASSLRGRANTGELFF. CDR3 sequence (DNA): TGTGCCAGCAGCCTAAGAGGGAGAGCGAACACCGGGGAGCTGTTTTTT. This sequence joins TRBV7-8 and TRBJ2-2, with a tentative D call TRBD2 (5 bases). The CDR3 is 16 amino acids. Germline CDR1 SGHVS, CDR2 FQNEAQ. V was pared by 5 bases and J by 0 bases, with 13 bases between.

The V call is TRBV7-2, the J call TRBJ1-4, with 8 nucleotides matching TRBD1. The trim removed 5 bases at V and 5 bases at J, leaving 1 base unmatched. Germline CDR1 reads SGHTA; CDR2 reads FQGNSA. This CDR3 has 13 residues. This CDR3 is CASSRDRNEKLFF. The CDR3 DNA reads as TGTGCCAGCAGCCGGGACAGGAATGAAAAACTGTTTTTT.

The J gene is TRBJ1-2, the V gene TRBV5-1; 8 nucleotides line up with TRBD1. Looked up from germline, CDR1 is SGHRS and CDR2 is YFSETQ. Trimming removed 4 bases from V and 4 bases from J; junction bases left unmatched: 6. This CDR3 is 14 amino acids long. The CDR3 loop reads CASSRDRSLYGYTF. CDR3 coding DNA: TGCGCCAGCAGCCGGGACAGGTCACTCTATGGCTACACCTTC. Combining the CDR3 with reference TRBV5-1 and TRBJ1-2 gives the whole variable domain KAGVTQTPRYLIKTRGQQVTLSCSPISGHRSVSWYQQTPGQGLQFLFEYFSETQRNKGNFPGRFSGRQFSNSRSEMNVSTLELGDSALYLCASSRDRSLYGYTFGSGTRLTVV.

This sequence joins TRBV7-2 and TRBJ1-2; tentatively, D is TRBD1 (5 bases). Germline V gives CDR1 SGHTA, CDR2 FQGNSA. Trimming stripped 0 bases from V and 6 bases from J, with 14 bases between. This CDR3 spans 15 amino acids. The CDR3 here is CASSLAPGENDGYTF. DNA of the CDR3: TGTGCCAGCAGCTTAGCACCGGGGGAGAATGATGGCTACACCTTC.

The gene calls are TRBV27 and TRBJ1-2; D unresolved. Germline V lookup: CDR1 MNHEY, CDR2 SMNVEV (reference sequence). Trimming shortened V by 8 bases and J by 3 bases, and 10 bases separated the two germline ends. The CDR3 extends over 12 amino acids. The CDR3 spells CASSGVDYGYTF. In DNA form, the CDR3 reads TGTGCCAGCTCCGGGGTGGACTATGGCTACACCTTC.

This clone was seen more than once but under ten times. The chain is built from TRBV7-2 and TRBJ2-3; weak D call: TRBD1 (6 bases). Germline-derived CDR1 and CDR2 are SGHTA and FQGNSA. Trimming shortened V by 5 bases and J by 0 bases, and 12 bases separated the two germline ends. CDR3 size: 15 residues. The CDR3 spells CASSPLDSSTDTQYF. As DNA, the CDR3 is TGTGCCAGCAGCCCCCTGGACAGTAGCACAGATACGCAGTATTTT.

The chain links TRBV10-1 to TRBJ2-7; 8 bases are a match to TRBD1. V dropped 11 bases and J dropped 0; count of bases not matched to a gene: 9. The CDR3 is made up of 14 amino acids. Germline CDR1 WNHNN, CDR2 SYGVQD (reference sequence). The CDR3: CAGFWTGRSYEQYF. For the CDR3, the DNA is TGCGCCGGTTTCTGGACAGGGCGCTCCTACGAGCAGTACTTC.

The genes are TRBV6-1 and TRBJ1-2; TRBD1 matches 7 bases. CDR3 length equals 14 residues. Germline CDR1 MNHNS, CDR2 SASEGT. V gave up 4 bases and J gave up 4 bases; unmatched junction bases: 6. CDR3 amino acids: CASSGQGRGYGYTF. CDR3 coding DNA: TGTGCCAGCAGTGGACAGGGACGAGGCTATGGCTACACCTTC.

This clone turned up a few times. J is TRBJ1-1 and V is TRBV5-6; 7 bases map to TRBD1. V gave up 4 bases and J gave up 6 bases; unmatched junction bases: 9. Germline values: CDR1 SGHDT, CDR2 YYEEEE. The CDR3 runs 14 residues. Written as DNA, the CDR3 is TGTGCCAGCAGCCACCCAGGGGGTGGAGCTGAAGCTTTCTTT. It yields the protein CASSHPGGGAEAFF.

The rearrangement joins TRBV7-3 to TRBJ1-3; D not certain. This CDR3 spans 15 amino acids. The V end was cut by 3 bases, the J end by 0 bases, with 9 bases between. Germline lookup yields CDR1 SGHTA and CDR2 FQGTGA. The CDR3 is CASSFTASSGNTIYF. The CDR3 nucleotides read TGTGCCAGCAGCTTCACAGCCAGCTCTGGAAACACCATATATTTT.

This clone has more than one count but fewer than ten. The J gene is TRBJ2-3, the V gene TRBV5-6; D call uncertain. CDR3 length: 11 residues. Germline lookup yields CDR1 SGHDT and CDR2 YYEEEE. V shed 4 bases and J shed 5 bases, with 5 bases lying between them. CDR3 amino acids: CASSEKDTQYF. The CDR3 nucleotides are TGTGCCAGCAGCGAGAAAGATACGCAGTATTTT. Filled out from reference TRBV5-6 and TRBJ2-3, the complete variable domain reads DAGVTQSPTHLIKTRGQQVTLRCSPKSGHDTVSWYQQALGQGPQFIFQYYEEEERQRGNFPDRFSGHQFPNYSSELNVNALLLGDSALYLCASSEKDTQYFGPGTRLTVL.

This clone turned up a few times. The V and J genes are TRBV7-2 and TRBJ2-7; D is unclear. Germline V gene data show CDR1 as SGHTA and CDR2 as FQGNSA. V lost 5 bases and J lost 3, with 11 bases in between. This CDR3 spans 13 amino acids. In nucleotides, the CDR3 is TGTGCCAGCAGCCCGAATGGCCTCTACGAGCAGTACTTC. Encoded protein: CASSPNGLYEQYF.

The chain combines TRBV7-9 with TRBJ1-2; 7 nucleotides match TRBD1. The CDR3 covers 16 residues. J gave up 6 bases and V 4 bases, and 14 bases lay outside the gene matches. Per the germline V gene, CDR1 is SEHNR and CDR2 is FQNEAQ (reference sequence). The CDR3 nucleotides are TGTGCCAGCAGCTCCGAGACAGGGTTGGGGGTCGATGGCTACACCTTC. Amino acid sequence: CASSSETGLGVDGYTF.

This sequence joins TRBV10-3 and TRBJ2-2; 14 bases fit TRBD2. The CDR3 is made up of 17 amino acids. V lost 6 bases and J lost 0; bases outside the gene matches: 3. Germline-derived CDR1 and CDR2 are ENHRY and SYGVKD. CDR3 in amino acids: CAIRGTSGGTNTGELFF. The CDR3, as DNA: TGTGCCATCAGGGGGACTAGCGGGGGAACGAACACCGGGGAGCTGTTTTTT.